This passage covers 8 T cell receptor beta chains from one sample sequenced in a study of blood T cell repertoires in COVID-19. Generated by immunoSEQ multiplex PCR, the TCRdb table keeps only in-frame clones and is missing some. The sample has some 450,000 clones; approximately 89% are singletons. The sequenced sample consisted of peripheral blood. All receptors come from a woman aged 45-65 years with COVID-19, enrolled during active disease.

The gene calls are TRBV24-1 and TRBJ2-3; the match to TRBD2 covers 8 bases. Germline lookup yields CDR1 KGHDR and CDR2 SFDVKD. J lost 3 bases, V lost 2 bases, and 18 bases had no gene match. The length of the CDR3 is 20 residues. Here the CDR3 DNA reads TGTGCCACCAGTGATTGGAAGCCCGAGGCTAGCGGGTTGAGTACAGATACGCAGTATTTT. Translating it yields CATSDWKPEASGLSTDTQYF.

The chain recombines TRBV10-3 with TRBJ1-2, with 9 positions matching TRBD1. The CDR3 runs to 13 residues. The germline V gene encodes CDR1 ENHRY and CDR2 SYGVKD. V dropped 10 bases and J dropped 6; count of bases not matched to a gene: 9. The CDR3 DNA is TGTGCCACACGGGACAGGGAGGGCGATGGCTACACCTTC. Its protein product is CATRDREGDGYTF.

The J gene is TRBJ2-7, the V gene TRBV30; weak D call: TRBD1 (5 bases). V was shortened by 6 bases and J by 3 bases, with 18 bases between the two germline ends. Germline V gives CDR1 GTSNPN, CDR2 SVGIG (reference sequence). CDR3 length equals 14 residues. CDR3 nucleotides: TGTGCCTGCCGCCTAGGTCCAGGGTTCTACGAGCAGTACTTC. Residues: CACRLGPGFYEQYF.

This sequence joins TRBV5-5 and TRBJ1-1; D is undetermined. The germline V and J ends were trimmed by 0 bases and 2 bases, with 5 bases remaining between them. CDR1 and CDR2 (germline): SGHKS, YYEKEE (reference sequence). This CDR3 is 13 amino acids long. CDR3 sequence: CASSLGPNTEAFF. Here the CDR3 DNA reads TGTGCCAGCAGCTTGGGGCCCAACACTGAAGCTTTCTTT.

This clone was picked up a small number of times. The DNA for the CDR3 is TGCGCCAGCAGTCGGGGGGACAGGGTAGCTAATGAAAAACTGTTTTTT. It translates to CASSRGDRVANEKLFF. The chain recombines TRBV5-1 with TRBJ1-4; TRBD1 aligns across 9 bases. The V gene end was trimmed by 5 bases and the J gene end by 3 bases; junction bases not matched to a gene: 8. The CDR3 length is 16 residues. Germline CDR1 reads SGHRS; CDR2 reads YFSETQ.

This clone was observed a single time. The chain links TRBV9 to TRBJ2-3, with TRBD2 identical over 12 bases. Germline CDR1 is SGDLS and CDR2 is YYNGEE. CDR3 size: 18 residues. Trimming removed 0 bases from V and 0 bases from J; junction bases left unmatched: 5. This CDR3 is CASSVGLAGASSTDTQYF. CDR3 nucleotide sequence: TGTGCCAGCAGCGTAGGACTAGCGGGGGCCTCTAGCACAGATACGCAGTATTTT.

The J gene is TRBJ1-4, the V gene TRBV3-1 (or the pseudogene TRBV3-2); D is undetermined. Per germline, CDR1 LGHDT and CDR2 YNNKEL (reference sequence). The CDR3 runs 13 residues. V lost 3 bases to trimming and J lost 5 bases, with 7 bases between them. CDR3 amino acids: CASSQGSNEKLFF. CDR3 DNA: TGTGCCAGCAGCCAGGGGAGCAATGAAAAACTGTTTTTT.

The CDR3 reads CASSYYRGTNTEAFF. DNA for the CDR3: TGTGCCAGCAGTTACTACAGGGGGACGAACACTGAAGCTTTCTTT. The chain recombines TRBV6-5 with TRBJ1-1; 8 bases match TRBD1. This CDR3 is built from 15 residues. The germline V gene encodes CDR1 MNHEY and CDR2 SVGAGI. V lost 1 base and J lost 1; bases outside the gene matches: 2.